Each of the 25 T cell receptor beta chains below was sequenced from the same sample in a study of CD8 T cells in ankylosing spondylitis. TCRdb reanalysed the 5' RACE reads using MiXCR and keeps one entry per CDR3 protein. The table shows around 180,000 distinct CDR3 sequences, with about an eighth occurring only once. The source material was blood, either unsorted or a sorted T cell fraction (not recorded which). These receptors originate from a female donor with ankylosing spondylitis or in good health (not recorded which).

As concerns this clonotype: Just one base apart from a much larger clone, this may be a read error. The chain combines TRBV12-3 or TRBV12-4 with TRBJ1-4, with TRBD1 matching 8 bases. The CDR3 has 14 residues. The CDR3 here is CVSRKTGAPEKLFF. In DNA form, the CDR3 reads TGTGTCAGCAGGAAGACAGGGGCCCCTGAAAAACTGTTTTTT.

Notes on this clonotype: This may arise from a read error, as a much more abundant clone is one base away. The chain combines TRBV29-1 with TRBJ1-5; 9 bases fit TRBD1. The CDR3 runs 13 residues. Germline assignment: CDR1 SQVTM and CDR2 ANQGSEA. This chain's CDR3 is CSASGTGTQPQLF. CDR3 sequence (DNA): TGCAGCGCCAGCGGGACAGGGACTCAGCCCCAGCTTTTT. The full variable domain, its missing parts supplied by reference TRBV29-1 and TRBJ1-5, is SAVISQKPSRDICQRGTSLTIQCQVDSQVTMMFWYRQQPGQSLTLIATANQGSEATYESGFVIDKFPISRPNLTFSTLTVSNMSPEDSSIYLCSASGTGTQPQLFGDGTRLSIL.

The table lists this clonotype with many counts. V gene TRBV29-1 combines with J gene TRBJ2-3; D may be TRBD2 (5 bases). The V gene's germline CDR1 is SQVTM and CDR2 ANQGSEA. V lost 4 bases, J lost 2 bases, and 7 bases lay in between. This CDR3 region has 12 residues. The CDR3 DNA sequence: TGCAGCGTTGGGAGGATCACAGATACGCAGTATTTT. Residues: CSVGRITDTQYF.

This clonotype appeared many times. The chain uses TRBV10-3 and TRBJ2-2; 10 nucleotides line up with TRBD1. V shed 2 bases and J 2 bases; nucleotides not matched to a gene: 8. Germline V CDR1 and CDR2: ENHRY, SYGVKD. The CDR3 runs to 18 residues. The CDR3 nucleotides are TGTGCCATCAGTGAGCTTTCCGGGACAGGGGCCAACACCGGGGAGCTGTTTTTT. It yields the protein CAISELSGTGANTGELFF.

As DNA, the CDR3 is TGCAGTGCTAGAGTGGCTAGCGGGAGGTGGGATACGCAGTATTTT. Translated: CSARVASGRWDTQYF. The gene calls are TRBV20-1 and TRBJ2-3; 11 positions agree with TRBD2. Per germline, CDR1 DFQATT and CDR2 SNEGSKA (reference sequence). V trimming: 1 base; J trimming: 6 bases; junction bases outside the gene matches: 6. The length of the CDR3 is 15 residues.

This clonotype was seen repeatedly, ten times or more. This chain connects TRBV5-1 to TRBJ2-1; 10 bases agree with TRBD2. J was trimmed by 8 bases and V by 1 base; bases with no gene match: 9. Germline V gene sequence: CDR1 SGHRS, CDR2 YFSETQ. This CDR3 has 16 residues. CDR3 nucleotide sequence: TGCGCCAGCAGCTTGTCTAGCGGGAGCTTGGGGGATGAGCAGTTCTTC. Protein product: CASSLSSGSLGDEQFF. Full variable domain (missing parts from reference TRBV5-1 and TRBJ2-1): KAGVTQTPRYLIKTRGQQVTLSCSPISGHRSVSWYQQTPGQGLQFLFEYFSETQRNKGNFPGRFSGRQFSNSRSEMNVSTLELGDSALYLCASSLSSGSLGDEQFFGPGTRLTVL.

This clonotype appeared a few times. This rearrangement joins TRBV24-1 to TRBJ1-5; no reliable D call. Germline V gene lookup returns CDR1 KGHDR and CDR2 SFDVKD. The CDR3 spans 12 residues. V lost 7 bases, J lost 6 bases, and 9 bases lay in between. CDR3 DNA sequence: TGTGCCACCAGCAAGAATCGTCAGCCCCAGCATTTT. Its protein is CATSKNRQPQHF.

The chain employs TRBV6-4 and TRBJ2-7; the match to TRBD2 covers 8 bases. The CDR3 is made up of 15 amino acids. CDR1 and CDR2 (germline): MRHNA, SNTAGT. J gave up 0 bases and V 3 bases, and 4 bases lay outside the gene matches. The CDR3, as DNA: TGTGCCAGCAGTGAAGCTAGCGGGTTCTCCTACGAGCAGTACTTC. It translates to CASSEASGFSYEQYF.

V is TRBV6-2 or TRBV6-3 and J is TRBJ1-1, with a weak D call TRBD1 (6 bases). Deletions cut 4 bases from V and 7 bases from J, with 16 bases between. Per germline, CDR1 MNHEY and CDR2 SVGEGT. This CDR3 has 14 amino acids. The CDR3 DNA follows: TGTGCCAGCAGTTCATGGATCAAGACAGGTGAAGCTTTCTTT. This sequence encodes CASSSWIKTGEAFF.

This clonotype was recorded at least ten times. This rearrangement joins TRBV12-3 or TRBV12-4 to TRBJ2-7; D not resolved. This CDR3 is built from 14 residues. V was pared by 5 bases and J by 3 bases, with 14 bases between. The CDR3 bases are TGTGCCAGCAGTGCGGATGCGGATGGCTACGAGCAGTACTTC. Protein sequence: CASSADADGYEQYF.

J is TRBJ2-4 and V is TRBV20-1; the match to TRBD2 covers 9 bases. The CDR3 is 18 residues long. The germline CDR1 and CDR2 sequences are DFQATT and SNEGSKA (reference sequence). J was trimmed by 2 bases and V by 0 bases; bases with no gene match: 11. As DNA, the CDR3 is TGCAGTGCTAGAGATCCCGCGGGAGGGGACCAAACCAAAAACATTCAGTACTTC. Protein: CSARDPAGGDQTKNIQYF.

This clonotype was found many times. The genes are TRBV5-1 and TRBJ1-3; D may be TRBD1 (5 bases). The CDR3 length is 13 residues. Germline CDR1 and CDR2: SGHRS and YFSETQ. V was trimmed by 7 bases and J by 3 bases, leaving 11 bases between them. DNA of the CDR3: TGCGCCAGCGCCGACAGTTTTGGAAACACCATATATTTT. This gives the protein CASADSFGNTIYF.

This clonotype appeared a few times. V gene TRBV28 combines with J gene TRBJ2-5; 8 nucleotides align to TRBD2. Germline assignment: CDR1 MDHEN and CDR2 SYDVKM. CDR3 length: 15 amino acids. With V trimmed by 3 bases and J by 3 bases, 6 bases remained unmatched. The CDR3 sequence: CASSFGGRSKETQYF. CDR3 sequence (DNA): TGTGCCAGCAGTTTTGGCGGGAGGTCCAAAGAGACCCAGTACTTC.

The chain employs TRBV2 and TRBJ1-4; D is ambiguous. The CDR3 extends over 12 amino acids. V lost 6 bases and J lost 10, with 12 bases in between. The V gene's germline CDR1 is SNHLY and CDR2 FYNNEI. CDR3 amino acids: CASRWDVGKLFF. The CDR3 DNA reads TGTGCCAGCAGGTGGGATGTCGGAAAACTGTTTTTT.

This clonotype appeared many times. CDR3 residues: CASSGSGTSGLYEQYF. The CDR3 DNA sequence: TGTGCCAGCAGCGGCTCAGGTACTAGCGGGTTATACGAGCAGTACTTC. The gene calls are TRBV9 and TRBJ2-7, with 9 positions matching TRBD2. Germline V gene data show CDR1 as SGDLS and CDR2 as YYNGEE. Losses at the gene ends were 3 bases for V and 4 bases for J; bases not matched to a gene: 11. There are 16 residues in the CDR3.

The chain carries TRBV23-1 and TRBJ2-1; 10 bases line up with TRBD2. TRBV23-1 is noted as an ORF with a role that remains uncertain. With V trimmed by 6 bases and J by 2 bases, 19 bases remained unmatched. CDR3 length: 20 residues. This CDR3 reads CASSRGDGLAVLKPYNEQFF. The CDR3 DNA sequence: TGCGCCAGCAGCCGAGGGGACGGACTAGCGGTATTAAAACCCTACAATGAGCAGTTCTTC.

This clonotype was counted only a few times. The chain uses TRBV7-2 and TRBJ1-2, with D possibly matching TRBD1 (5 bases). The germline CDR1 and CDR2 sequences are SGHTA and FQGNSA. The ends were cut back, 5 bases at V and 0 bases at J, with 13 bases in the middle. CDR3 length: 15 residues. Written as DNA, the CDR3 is TGTGCCAGCAGCCCTCGAGACAGTGCTAACTATGGCTACACCTTC. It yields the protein CASSPRDSANYGYTF. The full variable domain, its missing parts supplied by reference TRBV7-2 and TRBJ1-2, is GAGVSQSPSNKVTEKGKDVELRCDPISGHTALYWYRQSLGQGLEFLIYFQGNSAPDKSGLPSDRFSAERTGGSVSTLTIQRTQQEDSAVYLCASSPRDSANYGYTFGSGTRLTVV.

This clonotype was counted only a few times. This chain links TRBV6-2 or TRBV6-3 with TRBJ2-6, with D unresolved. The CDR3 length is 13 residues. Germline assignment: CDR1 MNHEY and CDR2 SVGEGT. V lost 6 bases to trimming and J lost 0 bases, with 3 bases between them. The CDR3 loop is CASRVSGANVLTF. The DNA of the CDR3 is TGTGCCAGCAGAGTCTCTGGGGCCAACGTCCTGACTTTC.

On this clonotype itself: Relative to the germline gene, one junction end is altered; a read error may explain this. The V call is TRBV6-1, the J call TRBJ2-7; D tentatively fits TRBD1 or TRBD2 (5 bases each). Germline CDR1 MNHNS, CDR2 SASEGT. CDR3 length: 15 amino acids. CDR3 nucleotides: TGTACCAGCAGTACCCGTTCGAGGGGTCGTAACGAGCAGTACTTC. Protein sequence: CTSSTRSRGRNEQYF.

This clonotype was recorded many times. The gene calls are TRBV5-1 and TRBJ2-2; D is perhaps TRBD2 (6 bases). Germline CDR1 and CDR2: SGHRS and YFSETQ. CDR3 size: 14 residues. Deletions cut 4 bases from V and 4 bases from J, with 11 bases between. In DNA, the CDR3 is TGCGCCAGCAGCAGACTAGTCGGCACCGGGGAGCTGTTTTTT. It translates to CASSRLVGTGELFF.

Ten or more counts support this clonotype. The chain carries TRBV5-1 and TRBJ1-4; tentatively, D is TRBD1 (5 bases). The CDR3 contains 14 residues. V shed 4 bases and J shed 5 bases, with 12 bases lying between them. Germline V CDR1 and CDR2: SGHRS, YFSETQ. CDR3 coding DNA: TGCGCCAGCAGCGCCGACAGTTCAAATGAAAAACTGTTTTTT. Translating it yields CASSADSSNEKLFF.

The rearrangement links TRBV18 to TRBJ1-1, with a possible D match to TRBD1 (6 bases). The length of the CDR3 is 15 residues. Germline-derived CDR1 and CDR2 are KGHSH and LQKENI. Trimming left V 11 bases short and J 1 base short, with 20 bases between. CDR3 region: CAGHRAGAKNTEAFF. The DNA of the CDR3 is TGTGCCGGCCACCGGGCAGGGGCGAAGAACACTGAAGCTTTCTTT.

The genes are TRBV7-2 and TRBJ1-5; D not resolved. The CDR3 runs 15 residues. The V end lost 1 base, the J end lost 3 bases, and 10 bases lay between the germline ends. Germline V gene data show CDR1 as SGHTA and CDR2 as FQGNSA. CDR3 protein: CASSLDGVANQPQHF. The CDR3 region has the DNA TGTGCCAGCAGCTTAGATGGCGTTGCCAATCAGCCCCAGCATTTT.

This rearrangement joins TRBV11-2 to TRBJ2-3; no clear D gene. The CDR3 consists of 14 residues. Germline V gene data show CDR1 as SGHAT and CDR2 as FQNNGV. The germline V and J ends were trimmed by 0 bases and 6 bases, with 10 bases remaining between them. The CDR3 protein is CASSLEEHDDTQYF. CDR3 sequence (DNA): TGTGCCAGCAGCTTAGAAGAACATGATGATACGCAGTATTTT.

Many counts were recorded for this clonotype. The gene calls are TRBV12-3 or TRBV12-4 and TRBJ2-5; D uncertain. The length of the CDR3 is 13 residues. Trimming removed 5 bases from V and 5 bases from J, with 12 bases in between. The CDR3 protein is CASSPQFMETQYF. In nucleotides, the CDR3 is TGTGCCAGCAGTCCGCAGTTCATGGAGACCCAGTACTTC.